Shown below are 26 T cell receptor beta chains from a single sample sequenced in a study of blood T cell repertoires in COVID-19 (dated by TCRdb to the early 2020s). Libraries were made using the immunoSEQ multiplex PCR assay. What TCRdb holds here is the immuneACCESS table cut down to in-frame rearrangements. Part of the clones is not present; checked against another copy, under half of the missing clones reflect an unresolved V gene, and the others are unexplained. Present in this sample are 140,000 to 150,000 clones, 75% to 90% of which were seen just once. The top ten constitute over 9% of the sample. Material: PBMCs or T cells enriched from blood (not recorded which). These receptor sequences come from a man between 60 and 75 years old who had recovered from COVID-19.

The chain joins TRBV19 to TRBJ2-5; 9 bases match TRBD1. Germline V gives CDR1 LNHDA, CDR2 SQIVND (reference sequence). Unmatched junction bases numbered 6, after V lost 6 bases and J lost 4 bases. The CDR3 consists of 14 residues. The CDR3 DNA follows: TGTGCCAGTAGCCGAGGGACAGGGAGAGAGACCCAGTACTTC. It is translated as CASSRGTGRETQYF. The complete variable domain, with remaining parts taken from reference TRBV19 and TRBJ2-5, reads DGGITQSPKYLFRKEGQNVTLSCEQNLNHDAMYWYRQDPGQGLRLIYYSQIVNDFQKGDIAEGYSVSREKKESFPLTVTSAQKNPTAFYLCASSRGTGRETQYFGPGTRLLVL.

V usage is TRBV3-1 (or the pseudogene TRBV3-2) and J usage is TRBJ1-6, with TRBD1 matching over 10 bases. The CDR3 spans 16 residues. In germline, CDR1 is LGHDT, CDR2 YNNKEL (reference sequence). V dropped 3 bases and J dropped 7; count of bases not matched to a gene: 6. The CDR3 coding sequence is TGTGCCAGCAGCCAGCCTCCGGGACAGGGGAATTCACCCCTCCACTTT. Protein: CASSQPPGQGNSPLHF.

V gene TRBV19 combines with J gene TRBJ2-7; the D gene is possibly TRBD1 (5 bases). The V end was cut by 6 bases, the J end by 0 bases, with 6 bases between. Per the germline V gene, CDR1 is LNHDA and CDR2 is SQIVND (reference sequence). This CDR3 is built from 12 residues. CDR3 in amino acids: CASSDSSYEQYF. The CDR3 region has the DNA TGTGCCAGTAGCGACAGCTCCTACGAGCAGTACTTC.

The V and J genes are TRBV5-1 and TRBJ1-6, with D possibly being TRBD1 (6 bases). Trimming took off 3 bases at V and 9 bases at J, with 13 bases between the two ends. The CDR3 is made up of 14 amino acids. Germline CDR1 and CDR2: SGHRS and YFSETQ. The CDR3 loop reads CASSYGQSSSPLHF. The CDR3 DNA is TGCGCCAGCAGCTACGGACAGTCGTCTTCACCCCTCCACTTT.

The rearrangement joins TRBV18 to TRBJ2-1; D is unresolved. V was cut by 2 bases and J by 3 bases, with 11 bases left in between. The CDR3 has 15 amino acids. Germline lookup yields CDR1 KGHSH and CDR2 LQKENI. Here the CDR3 reads CASSPEIAGYNEQFF. CDR3 DNA: TGTGCCAGCTCACCAGAGATTGCCGGCTACAATGAGCAGTTCTTC.

The rearrangement links TRBV7-9 to TRBJ2-4; 8 bases are shared with TRBD2. Germline V gene sequence: CDR1 SEHNR, CDR2 FQNEAQ (reference sequence). The V segment lost 1 base and the J segment 0 bases; nucleotides outside the gene matches: 5. The CDR3 loop spans 17 amino acids. The DNA of the CDR3 is TGTGCCAGCAGCTTAGGTGTCGGGGGGGCAGCCAAAAACATTCAGTACTTC. This encodes CASSLGVGGAAKNIQYF.

This clone was observed a few times. This CDR3 is CASSPGRGQGDYGYTF. As DNA, the CDR3 is TGTGCCAGTAGCCCCGGGAGGGGCCAGGGCGACTATGGCTACACCTTC. This chain connects TRBV19 to TRBJ1-2, with a possible D match to TRBD1 (5 bases). CDR3 size: 16 residues. V was clipped by 6 bases and J by 3 bases, with 20 bases between them. Per germline, CDR1 LNHDA and CDR2 SQIVND (reference sequence).

The rearrangement joins TRBV7-3 to TRBJ2-1, with 9 bases matching TRBD2. The CDR3 totals 16 residues. V was pared by 2 bases and J by 4 bases, with 6 bases of the junction left unmatched. Per the germline V gene, CDR1 is SGHTA and CDR2 is FQGTGA. Here the CDR3 reads CASSLGGTSQYNEQFF. The CDR3 region has the DNA TGTGCCAGCAGCTTAGGGGGGACTAGCCAATACAATGAGCAGTTCTTC.

This clone occurred once. The J gene is TRBJ2-2, the V gene TRBV9, with 10 bases lining up with TRBD2. The CDR3 runs 16 residues. V lost 2 bases, J lost 2 bases, and 3 bases stayed unmatched. The germline V gene has CDR1 SGDLS and CDR2 YYNGEE. For the CDR3, the DNA is TGTGCCAGCAGCGTCGGACTAGCGGAAAACACCGGGGAGCTGTTTTTT. Amino acid sequence: CASSVGLAENTGELFF.

V is TRBV7-9 and J is TRBJ1-2; no clear D gene. CDR1 is SEHNR, CDR2 FQNEAQ, per germline (reference sequence). The CDR3 runs to 14 residues. The V end lost 3 bases, the J end lost 6 bases, and 14 bases lay between the germline ends. The CDR3 region is CASSFDPRSHGYTF. In DNA form, the CDR3 reads TGTGCCAGCAGCTTTGATCCCCGTAGCCATGGCTACACCTTC.

The gene calls are TRBV18 and TRBJ1-2; 11 nucleotides match TRBD1. CDR1 and CDR2 from the germline V gene are KGHSH and LQKENI. The CDR3 length is 16 residues. J lost 2 bases, V lost 6 bases, and 8 bases had no gene match. The CDR3 here is CASSEGQGAFNYGYTF. The DNA for the CDR3 is TGTGCCAGCTCGGAAGGACAGGGGGCGTTCAACTATGGCTACACCTTC.

CDR3 nucleotide sequence: TGTGCCAGCAGCTTAGACAGGGGGATGGTCGACACTGAAGCTTTCTTT. Protein product: CASSLDRGMVDTEAFF. The chain carries TRBV7-8 and TRBJ1-1; 8 nucleotides align to TRBD1. Unmatched junction bases numbered 7, after V lost 1 base and J lost 3 bases. Germline loops: CDR1 SGHVS, CDR2 FQNEAQ. This CDR3 has 16 residues.

The chain couples TRBV11-2 to TRBJ1-2, with unresolved D. This CDR3 region has 12 residues. The germline V and J ends were trimmed by 1 base and 4 bases, with 4 bases remaining between them. From germline, CDR1 is SGHAT and CDR2 FQNNGV. In DNA, the CDR3 is TGTGCCAGCAGCTTAGGTCGCTATGGCTACACCTTC. This codes for CASSLGRYGYTF.

The CDR3 DNA is TGTGCCAGCAGCCGGGACATCAACTACGAGCAGTACTTC. It codes for CASSRDINYEQYF. The chain is built from TRBV6-2 or TRBV6-3 and TRBJ2-7, with TRBD1 as a possible D gene (6 bases). The CDR3 length is 13 residues. Germline CDR1 MNHEY, CDR2 SVGEGT. V dropped 6 bases and J dropped 3 bases, with 12 bases sitting between them.

This rearrangement joins TRBV30 to TRBJ1-1; D is unclear. The CDR3 has 14 residues. The V end lost 0 bases, the J end lost 0 bases, and 8 bases lay between the germline ends. Germline CDR1 is GTSNPN and CDR2 is SVGIG (reference sequence). The chain's CDR3 is CAWSVGSMNTEAFF. The CDR3 DNA follows: TGTGCCTGGAGTGTAGGGAGCATGAACACTGAAGCTTTCTTT.

The genes are TRBV7-3 and TRBJ2-2; tentative D call: TRBD1 (6 bases). The CDR3 extends over 16 amino acids. Germline V gene data show CDR1 as SGHTA and CDR2 as FQGTGA. V dropped 1 base and J dropped 4 bases, with 13 bases sitting between them. The CDR3 loop is CASSLRQGKRTGELFF. CDR3 DNA sequence: TGTGCCAGCAGCTTAAGGCAGGGGAAGCGCACCGGGGAGCTGTTTTTT.

J is TRBJ1-2 and V is TRBV25-1, with 8 bases lining up with TRBD1. The CDR3 has 13 residues. Germline V gives CDR1 MGHDK, CDR2 SYGVNS. J gave up 3 bases and V 7 bases, and 4 bases lay outside the gene matches. CDR3 protein: CASTGTGHYGYTF. The CDR3 DNA sequence: TGTGCCAGCACGGGGACAGGACACTATGGCTACACCTTC.

The chain joins TRBV3-1 (or the pseudogene TRBV3-2) to TRBJ1-3, with D maybe TRBD1 (6 bases). Between the trimmed V and J ends, which lost 0 bases and 9 bases, there was a span of 18 bases. Germline V gene sequence: CDR1 LGHDT, CDR2 YNNKEL (reference sequence). The CDR3 covers 16 residues. The CDR3 nucleotides are TGTGCCAGCAGCCAAGATATCGGGACAAGACTGGGCACCATATATTTT. Protein product: CASSQDIGTRLGTIYF.

This sequence joins TRBV27 and TRBJ2-7; D not resolved. V lost 4 bases to trimming and J lost 4 bases, with 8 bases between them. This CDR3 region has 12 residues. Looked up from germline, CDR1 is MNHEY and CDR2 is SMNVEV (reference sequence). In DNA, the CDR3 is TGTGCCAGCAGTTCCACACCTTACGAGCAGTACTTC. This encodes CASSSTPYEQYF.

The chain links TRBV14 to TRBJ2-2; no definite D call. The CDR3 is 14 amino acids. Trimming took off 1 base at V and 2 bases at J, with 5 bases between the two ends. Germline values: CDR1 SGHDN, CDR2 FVKESK. The CDR3 nucleotides read TGTGCCAGCAGCCAAGTGCGCAACACCGGGGAGCTGTTTTTT. This codes for CASSQVRNTGELFF.

V is TRBV4-1 and J is TRBJ1-1, with D possibly being TRBD1 (6 bases). Trimming cost V 0 bases and J 1 base, with 9 bases left between them. Germline loops: CDR1 MGHRA, CDR2 YSYEKL. The CDR3 sequence is 15 residues long. Here the CDR3 reads CASSQEGRGNTEAFF. The DNA for the CDR3 is TGCGCCAGCAGCCAAGAGGGCAGGGGGAACACTGAAGCTTTCTTT.

The genes are TRBV10-1 and TRBJ2-7; 8 bases fit TRBD1. The CDR3 contains 15 residues. The V segment lost 3 bases and the J segment 6 bases; nucleotides outside the gene matches: 10. Germline V CDR1 and CDR2: WNHNN, SYGVQD (reference sequence). The CDR3 sequence is CASSEPGQGQGEQYF. The CDR3 DNA follows: TGCGCCAGCAGTGAACCCGGACAGGGTCAAGGCGAGCAGTACTTC.

This chain joins TRBV19 and TRBJ1-5; 8 nucleotides match TRBD1. With V trimmed by 6 bases and J by 5 bases, 9 bases remained unmatched. The CDR3 runs 15 residues. Germline values: CDR1 LNHDA, CDR2 SQIVND (reference sequence). DNA of the CDR3: TGTGCCAGTAGCCCGACAGGGGACGTTTATCAGCCCCAGCATTTT. Translation gives CASSPTGDVYQPQHF.

This sequence joins TRBV9 and TRBJ1-5; 7 bases map to TRBD1. The CDR3 loop spans 15 amino acids. In germline, CDR1 is SGDLS, CDR2 YYNGEE. With 0 bases clipped from V and 1 base from J, the junction kept 1 base outside the gene matches. The CDR3 DNA reads TGTGCCAGCAGCGTAGGACAGGGCAGCAATCAGCCCCAGCATTTT. Translated: CASSVGQGSNQPQHF.

This chain uses TRBV7-3 with TRBJ2-5, with TRBD1 matching over 8 bases. CDR3 size: 17 residues. With 5 bases clipped from V and 3 bases from J, the junction kept 14 bases outside the gene matches. Germline CDR1 reads SGHTA; CDR2 reads FQGTGA. The CDR3 DNA follows: TGTGCCAGCAGCCACATTAGATTGGACAGGGCGGAAGAGACCCAGTACTTC. Translation: CASSHIRLDRAEETQYF.

The chain has TRBV5-6 and TRBJ2-1, with TRBD1 matching over 8 bases. V was pared by 4 bases and J by 1 base, with 13 bases of the junction left unmatched. This CDR3 has 18 residues. CDR1 SGHDT and CDR2 YYEEEE come from the germline V gene. In DNA form, the CDR3 reads TGTGCCAGCAGCCGCGGAAACAGGGGGTCCAATTCCTACAATGAGCAGTTCTTC. It codes for CASSRGNRGSNSYNEQFF.